The 20 T cell receptor beta chains given below trace back to one sample, sequenced in a study of blood T cell repertoires in COVID-19. Sequencing used immunoSEQ multiplex PCR; TCRdb keeps in-frame clones, though not all of them. Seen here are under 200,000 clones, roughly 86% observed once, and the top ten hold around 7%. Sequenced sample: peripheral blood. These TCRs come from a woman of 80 years or more in a cohort sampled during active or convalescent COVID-19.

This chain uses TRBV11-3 with TRBJ2-3, with TRBD2 identical over 11 bases. J was trimmed by 2 bases and V by 5 bases; bases with no gene match: 6. CDR3 length equals 16 residues. Germline V gene lookup returns CDR1 SGHNT and CDR2 YENEEA. CDR3: CASSLRLAGNTDTQYF. CDR3 DNA: TGTGCCAGCAGCCTAAGACTAGCGGGAAACACAGATACGCAGTATTTT.

The V and J genes are TRBV14 and TRBJ2-7; possible D gene TRBD1, 5 bases. The germline V gene encodes CDR1 SGHDN and CDR2 FVKESK. The CDR3 length is 13 residues. Deletions cut 4 bases from V and 0 bases from J, with 7 bases between. CDR3 nucleotides: TGTGCCAGCAGCCGCGGACACTCCTACGAGCAGTACTTC. Residues: CASSRGHSYEQYF.

The chain uses TRBV10-3 and TRBJ2-5; 8 bases line up with TRBD2. The CDR3 runs to 15 residues. The trim removed 9 bases at V and 5 bases at J, leaving 14 bases unmatched. Germline lookup yields CDR1 ENHRY and CDR2 SYGVKD. The CDR3 sequence is CAIGRGGRSGETQYF. In DNA form, the CDR3 reads TGTGCCATAGGTCGAGGCGGGAGGTCGGGCGAGACCCAGTACTTC.

Remarks on this clone: The junction and the germline gene differ at one end; a read error may be behind it. The chain carries TRBV10-3 and TRBJ1-2; D remains unclear. The CDR3 covers 14 residues. Per germline, CDR1 ENHRY and CDR2 SYGVKD. The CDR3 loop is CAVRPKSHNYGYTF. The CDR3, as DNA: TGTGCCGTCAGGCCTAAATCCCATAACTATGGCTACACCTTC.

The chain employs TRBV10-2 and TRBJ2-3; D is perhaps TRBD2 (5 bases). Germline V gives CDR1 WSHSY, CDR2 SAAADI. The CDR3 runs 16 residues. V lost 8 bases and J 3 bases, leaving 21 bases between the germline ends. The CDR3 region has the DNA TGCGCCAGCGATCTTCCACCTAGCCGCGAGACAGATACGCAGTATTTT. Its protein is CASDLPPSRETDTQYF.

This clone has only a few counts. This chain connects TRBV25-1 to TRBJ1-4, with D perhaps TRBD1 (5 bases). V lost 3 bases to trimming and J lost 8 bases, with 16 bases between them. Germline lookup yields CDR1 MGHDK and CDR2 SYGVNS. The CDR3 length is 15 residues. CDR3 nucleotides: TGTGCCAGCAGTGATTCAGGGAGGGCTTGGGAAAAACTGTTTTTT. Amino acids: CASSDSGRAWEKLFF. Variable domain in full (rest from reference TRBV25-1 and TRBJ1-4): EADIYQTPRYLVIGTGKKITLECSQTMGHDKMYWYQQDPGMELHLIHYSYGVNSTEKGDLSSESTVSRIRTEHFPLTLESARPSHTSQYLCASSDSGRAWEKLFFGSGTQLSVL.

This clone was seen only once. The CDR3 coding sequence is TGCGCCAGCAGCTCGGGACAGTCCAATCAGCCCCAGCATTTT. It encodes CASSSGQSNQPQHF. The V gene is TRBV5-1, the J gene TRBJ1-5; 7 bases align to TRBD1. Per germline, CDR1 SGHRS and CDR2 YFSETQ. The CDR3 runs 14 residues. With V trimmed by 3 bases and J by 3 bases, 3 bases remained unmatched.

The chain carries TRBV5-1 and TRBJ2-6; D might be TRBD2 (6 bases). Germline lookup yields CDR1 SGHRS and CDR2 YFSETQ. The CDR3 is 18 amino acids. Trimming took 4 bases from V and 0 from J, leaving 17 bases between them. CDR3 in DNA: TGCGCCAGCAGCCAAAGACAGAGGGAGGTCTCTGGGGCCAACGTCCTGACTTTC. Protein product: CASSQRQREVSGANVLTF.

The V call is TRBV6-5, the J call TRBJ2-2; 13 nucleotides line up with TRBD2. The CDR3 runs to 15 residues. Germline assignment: CDR1 MNHEY and CDR2 SVGAGI. Trimming cost V 7 bases and J 4 bases; bases outside gene matches: 3. The CDR3 DNA reads TGTGCCAGCAAGAGGACTAGCGGGAGCACCGGGGAGCTGTTTTTT. The encoded protein is CASKRTSGSTGELFF.

This rearrangement joins TRBV14 to TRBJ1-1; 7 bases line up with TRBD1. The CDR3 extends over 16 amino acids. Germline V gene sequence: CDR1 SGHDN, CDR2 FVKESK. V dropped 2 bases and J dropped 2; count of bases not matched to a gene: 8. The CDR3: CASSQSRTGQNTEAFF. The CDR3 DNA sequence: TGTGCCAGCAGCCAATCCCGGACAGGCCAAAACACTGAAGCTTTCTTT. Supplemented by reference TRBV14 and TRBJ1-1, the full variable domain reads EAGVTQFPSHSVIEKGQTVTLRCDPISGHDNLYWYRRVMGKEIKFLLHFVKESKQDESGMPNNRFLAERTGGTYSTLKVQPAELEDSGVYFCASSQSRTGQNTEAFFGQGTRLTVV.

The chain recombines TRBV28 with TRBJ1-5; D is possibly TRBD1 (5 bases). Germline-derived CDR1 and CDR2 are MDHEN and SYDVKM. V dropped 2 bases and J dropped 6 bases, with 14 bases sitting between them. The CDR3 runs to 15 residues. The CDR3 DNA reads as TGTGCCAGCAGTTTAGGAGTAGGGGACTCTCAGCCCCAGCATTTT. It translates to CASSLGVGDSQPQHF.

This rearrangement joins TRBV3-1 (or the pseudogene TRBV3-2) to TRBJ1-5; D remains ambiguous. V lost 1 base and J lost 6, with 7 bases in between. The CDR3 extends over 13 amino acids. Germline V gene lookup returns CDR1 LGHDT and CDR2 YNNKEL (reference sequence). The CDR3 loop is CASSQVPGQPQHF. CDR3 in DNA: TGTGCCAGCAGCCAAGTTCCGGGTCAGCCCCAGCATTTT.

This clone was seen once. The rearrangement links TRBV3-1 (or the pseudogene TRBV3-2) to TRBJ1-2; D might be TRBD1 (5 bases). Germline V gene lookup returns CDR1 LGHDT and CDR2 YNNKEL (reference sequence). The CDR3 has 16 amino acids. V was clipped by 1 base and J by 0 bases, with 12 bases between them. The CDR3 sequence is CASSQGPGLANYGYTF. In nucleotides, the CDR3 is TGTGCCAGCAGCCAAGGGCCAGGGTTAGCTAACTATGGCTACACCTTC.

This clone was detected only a few times. The chain carries TRBV15 and TRBJ1-5, with D perhaps TRBD1 (6 bases). V was shortened by 1 base and J by 3 bases, with 7 bases between the two germline ends. The CDR3 runs to 14 residues. Germline V gene data show CDR1 as LNHNV and CDR2 as YYDKDF (reference sequence). CDR3 in amino acids: CATSRGDNNQPQHF. In DNA, the CDR3 is TGTGCCACCAGCAGAGGGGACAACAATCAGCCCCAGCATTTT.

The chain employs TRBV27 and TRBJ2-7; 10 bases match TRBD1. This CDR3 is 13 amino acids long. V lost 7 bases and J lost 3; bases outside the gene matches: 3. Germline lookup yields CDR1 MNHEY and CDR2 SMNVEV (reference sequence). Here the CDR3 DNA reads TGTGCCAGCACCCGGACAGGGGGCTACGAGCAGTACTTC. As protein: CASTRTGGYEQYF.

Remarks on this clone: The sample has other DNA sequences that encode this CDR3 too. The chain combines TRBV9 with TRBJ1-1; 9 bases line up with TRBD1. CDR3 length: 15 residues. Germline V gives CDR1 SGDLS, CDR2 YYNGEE. Unmatched junction bases numbered 5, after V lost 0 bases and J lost 5 bases. The CDR3 DNA reads TGTGCCAGCAGCGTAGGGGGACAGGGAGGGACTGAAGCTTTCTTT. Translating it yields CASSVGGQGGTEAFF.

In its sample, this clone was seen once. V and J are TRBV3-1 (or the pseudogene TRBV3-2) and TRBJ2-3; 7 bases fit TRBD1. CDR1 is LGHDT and CDR2 is YNNKEL in the germline V gene (reference sequence). V trimming: 2 bases; J trimming: 1 base; junction bases outside the gene matches: 0. This CDR3 has 14 amino acids. CDR3 sequence (DNA): TGTGCCAGCAGCCAAACAGGGGGCACAGATACGCAGTATTTT. It is translated as CASSQTGGTDTQYF.

The rearrangement uses TRBV3-1 (or the pseudogene TRBV3-2) and TRBJ2-3; D might be TRBD2 (5 bases). The CDR3 covers 15 residues. In germline, CDR1 is LGHDT, CDR2 YNNKEL (reference sequence). V was clipped by 1 base and J by 1 base, with 9 bases between them. The CDR3 DNA reads TGTGCCAGCAGCCAAGTCTCCGGGGGCACAGATACGCAGTATTTT. Protein: CASSQVSGGTDTQYF.

The chain is built from TRBV19 and TRBJ2-3, with TRBD2 as a possible D gene (7 bases). Trimming cost V 3 bases and J 9 bases, with 22 bases left between them. The CDR3 has 16 residues. Germline CDR1 is LNHDA and CDR2 is SQIVND (reference sequence). The CDR3, as DNA: TGTGCCAGTAGTATTGGCGGGGGACACCTCGGAGAAACGCAGTATTTT. This translates into CASSIGGGHLGETQYF. The complete variable domain, with remaining parts taken from reference TRBV19 and TRBJ2-3, reads DGGITQSPKYLFRKEGQNVTLSCEQNLNHDAMYWYRQDPGQGLRLIYYSQIVNDFQKGDIAEGYSVSREKKESFPLTVTSAQKNPTAFYLCASSIGGGHLGETQYFGPGTRLTVL.

This clone showed up just once. The chain recombines TRBV4-2 with TRBJ2-2; D gene unclear. Germline assignment: CDR1 LGHNA and CDR2 YNFKEQ. The CDR3 covers 16 residues. Trimming removed 0 bases from V and 7 bases from J, with 15 bases in between. CDR3 in amino acids: CASSQDLGGPIGELFF. The CDR3 DNA reads TGTGCCAGCAGCCAAGATCTGGGTGGGCCGATCGGGGAGCTGTTTTTT.